The present T cell receptor beta chain was sequenced within a study of hypomethylating agent response in myelodysplastic syndrome. Study background: The myelodysplastic syndrome patients comprised fewer than 10 men and a couple of women.

Regarding the study as a whole: Across all patients and within response groups, hypomethylating treatment left richness, diversity and clonality without significant change.

No T-cell subset sorting was done; bone marrow was analyzed in bulk. The sample holds one count of this clone. Antigen unknown. Germline CDR1 reads MNHEY; CDR2 reads SVGAGI. The CDR3 runs 14 residues. Trimming took 5 bases from V and 0 from J, leaving 8 bases between them. Per the study methods: Of approximately 150,000 unique clonotypes, around 1.6% were previously reported viral-epitope-specific in VDJdb. Data came from immunoSEQ multiplex PCR; TCRdb stores just in-frame clones and leaves some out. V and J calls and clone size are given by that table; D and trimming were obtained from the DNA. Here the sample spans some 9,300 clones, more than 80% being singletons.

V gene TRBV6-5 combines with J gene TRBJ1-3; D uncertain. This receptor was taken from a human donor with myelodysplastic syndrome. The sample was bone marrow, taken before or after starting hypomethylating agent treatment for myelodysplastic syndrome (not recorded which). Here the CDR3 DNA reads TGTGCCAGCAGTCTCTTGATCTCTGGAAACACCATATATTTT. Translated: CASSLLISGNTIYF.